This T cell receptor (beta chain) was retrieved from a study of cytomegalovirus exposure and HLA in healthy donors. General observations from the study: The study recorded 150 to 200 TCR beta chains that were cytomegalovirus-associated.

Primers: 60 Vbeta forward and 13 Jbeta reverse. Original methodology: Among the unique TCR beta chains that a later analysis counted, about 81 million in all, some 10 million were shared. Assay used: immunoSEQ multiplex PCR; TCRdb lists only in-frame clones, some missing. The V and J calls and clone size are taken from that table; D and trimming were inferred from the DNA. In the table there are 160,000 or so clones, approximately 84% of which are singletons. Concerning this clone: No antigen is known for it.

The germline CDR1 and CDR2 sequences are SNHLY and FYNNEI. V dropped 0 bases and J dropped 0 bases, with 9 bases sitting between them. CDR3 size: 16 residues. The chain joins TRBV2 to TRBJ1-3, with no clear D. This sequence originates from a woman between 40 and 55 years old in good health and CMV-seropositive. Sequencing input: PBMCs. The DNA of the CDR3 is TGTGCCAGCAGTGAAGCTTCCGCGGCCTCTGGAAACACCATATATTTT. Translating gives CASSEASAASGNTIYF.